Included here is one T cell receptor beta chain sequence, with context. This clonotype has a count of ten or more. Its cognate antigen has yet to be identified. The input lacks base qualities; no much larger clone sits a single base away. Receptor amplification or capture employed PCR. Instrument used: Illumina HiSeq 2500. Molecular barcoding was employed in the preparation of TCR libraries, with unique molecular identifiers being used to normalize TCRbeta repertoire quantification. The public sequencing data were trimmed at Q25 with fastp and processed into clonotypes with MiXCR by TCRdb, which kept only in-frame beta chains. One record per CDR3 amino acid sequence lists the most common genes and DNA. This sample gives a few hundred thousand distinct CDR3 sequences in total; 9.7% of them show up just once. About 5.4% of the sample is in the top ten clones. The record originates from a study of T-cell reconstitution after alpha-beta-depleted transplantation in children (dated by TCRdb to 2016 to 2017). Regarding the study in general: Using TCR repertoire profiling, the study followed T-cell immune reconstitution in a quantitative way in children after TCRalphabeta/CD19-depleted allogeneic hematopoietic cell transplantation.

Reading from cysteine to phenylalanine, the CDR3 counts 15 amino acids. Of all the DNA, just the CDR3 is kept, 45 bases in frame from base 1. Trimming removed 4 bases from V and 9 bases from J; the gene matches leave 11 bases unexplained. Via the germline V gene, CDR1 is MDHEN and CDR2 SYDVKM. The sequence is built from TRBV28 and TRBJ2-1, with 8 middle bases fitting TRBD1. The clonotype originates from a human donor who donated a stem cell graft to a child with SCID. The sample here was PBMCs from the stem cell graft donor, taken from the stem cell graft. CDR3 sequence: CASSSIDRGIPEQFF. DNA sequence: TGTGCCAGCAGTTCGATAGACAGGGGCATTCCTGAGCAGTTCTTC.